The clone carrying this T cell receptor (beta chain) was counted between two and nine times. What it recognizes is unknown. This entry is derived from a study of T cells after posttransplantation cyclophosphamide. The CDR3 is 16 residues long. Germline V gives CDR1 GTSNPN, CDR2 SVGIG (reference sequence). The ends were cut back, 0 bases at V and 3 bases at J, with 18 bases in the middle. Cyclophosphamide on days +3 and +4 followed busulfan-fludarabine conditioning and a marrow graft. Overall study results and limits: TRB clonality was highly associated with recipient CMV seropositivity and reactivation.

Clones were read by immunoSEQ multiplex PCR, and TCRdb kept only the in-frame ones, dropping some. The profile covers approximately 2,300 clones, none occurring a single time. The chain uses TRBV30 and TRBJ2-7, with D maybe TRBD2 (5 bases). Material: PBMCs, obtained after an allogeneic stem cell transplant with post-transplant cyclophosphamide. The TCR sequence derives from a female patient in her 60s who received an allogeneic stem cell transplant from an unrelated donor, was CMV-positive, and had acute GVHD only. Some T cells may possibly be graft donor cells. CDR3 bases: TGTGCCTGGAGTGTCCTAGCCTCGAACAGCCGCTACGAGCAGTACTTC. This encodes CAWSVLASNSRYEQYF.